Each of the 14 T cell receptor beta chains below was sequenced from the same sample in a study of blood T cell repertoires in COVID-19. Here immunoSEQ multiplex PCR was the method, and the copy in TCRdb shows in-frame clones only, minus some. The sample lists 300,000 to 400,000 clones; about 87% were seen once. The sequencing input was peripheral blood. The receptors were sampled from a woman in her fifties or sixties with COVID-19, enrolled during active disease.

This chain uses TRBV9 with TRBJ2-1; 8 nucleotides align to TRBD2. The germline V gene encodes CDR1 SGDLS and CDR2 YYNGEE. With V trimmed by 0 bases and J by 12 bases, 14 bases remained unmatched. The length of the CDR3 is 16 residues. CDR3 loop: CASSVALVTSEGGQFF. The CDR3 nucleotides are TGTGCCAGCAGCGTAGCTTTGGTGACTAGCGAAGGGGGGCAGTTCTTC.

This sequence joins TRBV11-2 and TRBJ1-5; D perhaps matches TRBD1 (6 bases). Trimming pared 4 bases from V and 6 bases from J, leaving 10 bases between. The germline gives CDR1 SGHAT, CDR2 FQNNGV. This CDR3 has 13 residues. The CDR3 DNA follows: TGTGCCAGCAGCTACCAGGGGCGTCAGCCCCAGCATTTT. It specifies CASSYQGRQPQHF.

The CDR3 region is CASSSGHPSTDTQYF. CDR3 nucleotide sequence: TGCGCCAGCAGCTCGGGACACCCTAGCACAGATACGCAGTATTTT. The chain combines TRBV5-1 with TRBJ2-3; a weak D match, TRBD1 (6 bases). Germline V lookup: CDR1 SGHRS, CDR2 YFSETQ. The CDR3 consists of 15 residues. The germline V and J ends were trimmed by 3 bases and 0 bases, with 11 bases remaining between them.

The chain uses TRBV19 and TRBJ1-2, with 9 positions matching TRBD1. Trimming cost V 10 bases and J 2 bases; bases outside gene matches: 2. The CDR3 runs to 12 residues. Looked up from germline, CDR1 is LNHDA and CDR2 is SQIVND (reference sequence). CDR3 sequence reads: CATGQGNYGYTF. The CDR3 DNA follows: TGTGCCACTGGACAGGGGAACTATGGCTACACCTTC.

The table lists this clone with a count of one. Other nucleotide sequences from this sample produce the same CDR3. The V call is TRBV5-6, the J call TRBJ1-2; D gene unclear. Germline V gene sequence: CDR1 SGHDT, CDR2 YYEEEE. This CDR3 has 13 residues. The V gene lost 4 bases and the J gene lost 1 base, with 8 bases spanning the gap. CDR3 nucleotides: TGTGCCAGCAGCCTACGGAGTAACTATGGCTACACCTTC. Protein sequence: CASSLRSNYGYTF.

The CDR3 loop is CASSPLQGFNSPLHF. CDR3 DNA: TGTGCCAGCTCACCTCTACAGGGGTTCAATTCACCCCTCCACTTT. The gene calls are TRBV18 and TRBJ1-6; 7 bases map to TRBD1. Germline assignment: CDR1 KGHSH and CDR2 LQKENI. J was trimmed by 7 bases and V by 3 bases; bases with no gene match: 6. The CDR3 is 15 amino acids.

The chain has TRBV2 and TRBJ2-3, with D possibly matching TRBD1 (6 bases). This CDR3 spans 14 amino acids. V was trimmed by 9 bases and J by 2 bases, leaving 15 bases between them. The V gene's germline CDR1 is SNHLY and CDR2 FYNNEI. The CDR3 DNA reads as TGTGCCAGTAGACCGGGACACGACACAGATACGCAGTATTTT. It specifies CASRPGHDTDTQYF.

CDR3 DNA sequence: TGTGCCAGCAGAGGCGCACAGGGGAGAAATTCACCCCTCCACTTT. Translating it yields CASRGAQGRNSPLHF. This chain links TRBV2 with TRBJ1-6, with 7 bases aligning to TRBD1. Germline CDR1 is SNHLY and CDR2 is FYNNEI. With 6 bases clipped from V and 7 bases from J, the junction kept 9 bases outside the gene matches. The CDR3 consists of 15 residues.

The chain recombines TRBV19 with TRBJ1-2; D call uncertain. This CDR3 has 12 amino acids. V shed 3 bases and J shed 1 base, with 3 bases lying between them. Germline loops: CDR1 LNHDA, CDR2 SQIVND (reference sequence). CDR3 residues: CASSISNYGYTF. In DNA form, the CDR3 reads TGTGCCAGTAGTATTAGTAACTATGGCTACACCTTC.

V usage is TRBV19 and J usage is TRBJ2-5, with D uncertain. The CDR3 loop spans 19 amino acids. Germline CDR1 is LNHDA and CDR2 is SQIVND (reference sequence). Trimming pared 7 bases from V and 5 bases from J, leaving 32 bases between. In nucleotides, the CDR3 is TGTGCCAGTAACAGCCTTGACCTGCCGGTTGACCTCGTTTTGGAGACCCAGTACTTC. It encodes CASNSLDLPVDLVLETQYF. Full variable domain (remainder filled in from reference TRBV19 and TRBJ2-5): DGGITQSPKYLFRKEGQNVTLSCEQNLNHDAMYWYRQDPGQGLRLIYYSQIVNDFQKGDIAEGYSVSREKKESFPLTVTSAQKNPTAFYLCASNSLDLPVDLVLETQYFGPGTRLLVL.

The CDR3 nucleotides are TGTGCCAGTAGTAGAAAAAGAACCGGGACAGGGTACTACAATGAGCAGTTCTTC. This translates into CASSRKRTGTGYYNEQFF. J is TRBJ2-1 and V is TRBV19; 9 bases are shared with TRBD1. The CDR3 totals 18 residues. Germline CDR1 LNHDA, CDR2 SQIVND (reference sequence). Trimming removed 4 bases from V and 3 bases from J; junction bases left unmatched: 13.

This clone appeared a few times. CDR3 DNA sequence: TGTGCCAGCAGCAGGAGATCGGCGGGACCTTATAGCAATCAGCCCCAGCATTTT. It specifies CASSRRSAGPYSNQPQHF. The chain recombines TRBV21-1 with TRBJ1-5. TRBV21-1 is a pseudogene. This CDR3 spans 18 amino acids.

The chain carries TRBV3-1 (or the pseudogene TRBV3-2) and TRBJ1-1; a possible D gene is TRBD1 (6 bases). There are 16 residues in the CDR3. Germline-derived CDR1 and CDR2 are LGHDT and YNNKEL (reference sequence). V was cut by 5 bases and J by 2 bases, with 18 bases left in between. The CDR3 is CASSLEGGGRNTEAFF. The CDR3 DNA sequence: TGTGCCAGCAGCTTGGAGGGGGGGGGACGAAACACTGAAGCTTTCTTT.

V usage is TRBV2 and J usage is TRBJ1-1, with D unresolved. The CDR3 is 12 residues long. Germline V gene lookup returns CDR1 SNHLY and CDR2 FYNNEI. V dropped 7 bases and J dropped 6 bases, with 12 bases sitting between them. The CDR3 DNA sequence: TGTGCCAGCACCGCCAGCCGGGCTGAAGCTTTCTTT. Its protein product is CASTASRAEAFF.